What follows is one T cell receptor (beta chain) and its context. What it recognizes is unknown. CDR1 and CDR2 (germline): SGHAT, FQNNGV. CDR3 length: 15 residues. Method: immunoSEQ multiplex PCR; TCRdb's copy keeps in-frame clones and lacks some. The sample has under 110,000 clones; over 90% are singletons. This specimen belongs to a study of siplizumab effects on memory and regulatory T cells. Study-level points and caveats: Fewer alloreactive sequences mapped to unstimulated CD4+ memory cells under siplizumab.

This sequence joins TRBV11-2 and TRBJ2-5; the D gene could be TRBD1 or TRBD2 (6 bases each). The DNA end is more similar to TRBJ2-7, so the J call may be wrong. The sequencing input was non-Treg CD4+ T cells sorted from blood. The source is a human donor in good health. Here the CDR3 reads CASSLEGGATYEQYF. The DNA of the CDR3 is TGTGCCAGCAGCTTAGAGGGGGGCGCGACCTACGAGCAGTACTTC.